Listed below are T cell receptor beta chains from one sample, sequenced in a study of regulatory T cells in long-lasting Graves disease. TCRdb recomputed calls from the multiplex PCR reads with MiXCR, one row per CDR3 protein. The table lists about 540,000 distinct CDR3 sequences, approximately 13% of them singletons, with roughly 10% in the top ten. These data are also associated with another study on T cells in Graves' hyperthyroidism and ophthalmopathy.

The sample in question was peripheral blood mononuclear cells (PBMCs), obtained at new diagnosis, from a patient treated with antithyroid drugs. The receptor source for this set is a man between 25 and 39 years old with Graves disease. CDR3s include the opening cysteine and the closing phenylalanine or tryptophan. The D gene is left open where the match is weak. Rows give clone size only sometimes, using once, few, many, or a class for an expanded clone.

CDR3 DNA: TGTGCCAGCAGCAAGACTAGCGGGAGCTCCTACAATGAGCAGTTCTTC
CDR3 protein: CASSKTSGSSYNEQFF
J gene: TRBJ2-1
clone size: NA
V gene: TRBV9
CDR3 length: 16
D gene: TRBD2

CDR3 DNA: TGTGCCAGCAGCGACAGGGGGCTCCTTGAGACCCAGTACTTC
CDR3 protein: CASSDRGLLETQYF
J gene: TRBJ2-5
clone size: NA
V gene: TRBV12-3/TRBV12-4
CDR3 length: 14
D gene: TRBD1

CDR3 DNA: TGTGCCAGCAGTGTACAGACAGGGGATAATTCACCCCTCCACTTT
CDR3 protein: CASSVQTGDNSPLHF
J gene: TRBJ1-6
clone size: many
V gene: TRBV6-1
CDR3 length: 15
D gene: TRBD1

CDR3 DNA: TGTGCCAGCAGCGTACAAAAGACGGGGGGCGGCTATGGCTACACCTTC
CDR3 protein: CASSVQKTGGGYGYTF
J gene: TRBJ1-2
clone size: few
V gene: TRBV7-2
CDR3 length: 16
D gene: NA

CDR3 DNA: TGCAGCGTCCCCCGTCCCACTTCATCGGTGAACACTGAAGCTTTCTTT
CDR3 protein: CSVPRPTSSVNTEAFF
J gene: TRBJ1-1
clone size: few
V gene: TRBV29-1
CDR3 length: 16
D gene: NA

CDR3 DNA: TGTGCCAGTAGTATAGTCGGCTACAAGAACACTGAAGCTTTCTTT
CDR3 protein: CASSIVGYKNTEAFF
J gene: TRBJ1-1
clone size: NA
V gene: TRBV19
CDR3 length: 15
D gene: NA

CDR3 DNA: TGTGCCAGCAGCTCCCGCGGTGGAATGGATACGCAGTATTTT
CDR3 protein: CASSSRGGMDTQYF
J gene: TRBJ2-3
clone size: few
V gene: TRBV5-5
CDR3 length: 14
D gene: NA

CDR3 DNA: TGTGCCAGCAGCGTTGGGGGAGGGCCTAAGTTCTTC
CDR3 protein: CASSVGGGPKFF
J gene: TRBJ2-1
clone size: NA
V gene: TRBV5-6
CDR3 length: 12
D gene: TRBD2

CDR3 DNA: TGTGCCAGCAGCGTTACAGGGGGCTCAGGGGGGGATACGCAGTATTTT
CDR3 protein: CASSVTGGSGGDTQYF
J gene: TRBJ2-3
clone size: many
V gene: TRBV9
CDR3 length: 16
D gene: TRBD1

CDR3 DNA: TGTGCCAGCAGCTTAGACGCGGGAGAATGGAATGAGCAGTTCTTC
CDR3 protein: CASSLDAGEWNEQFF
J gene: TRBJ2-1
clone size: many
V gene: TRBV11-3
CDR3 length: 15
D gene: TRBD2

CDR3 DNA: TGTGCCAGCAGCGTAGCGGTGGGCACTGAAGCTTTCTTT
CDR3 protein: CASSVAVGTEAFF
J gene: TRBJ1-1
clone size: NA
V gene: TRBV9
CDR3 length: 13
D gene: NA

CDR3 DNA: TGCAGTGCTAGAGATTCCGGGACCGTGAACAATCAGCCCCAGCATTTT
CDR3 protein: CSARDSGTVNNQPQHF
J gene: TRBJ1-5
clone size: NA
V gene: TRBV20-1
CDR3 length: 16
D gene: NA

CDR3 DNA: TGTGCCAGCAGCTCTCTGAGGACGGCTCACATCTACGAGCAGTACTTC
CDR3 protein: CASSSLRTAHIYEQYF
J gene: TRBJ2-7
clone size: few
V gene: TRBV7-9
CDR3 length: 16
D gene: NA

CDR3 DNA: TGTGCCACCAGTGGCCGGGACAGGGGGACCTACAATGAGCAGTTCTTC
CDR3 protein: CATSGRDRGTYNEQFF
J gene: TRBJ2-1
clone size: few
V gene: TRBV24-1
CDR3 length: 16
D gene: TRBD1

CDR3 DNA: TGTGCCAGCTCACCGTTACAGGGGAGAGAGACCCAGTACTTC
CDR3 protein: CASSPLQGRETQYF
J gene: TRBJ2-5
clone size: many
V gene: TRBV18
CDR3 length: 14
D gene: TRBD1

CDR3 DNA: TGTGCCAGCAGCGGGGACAGGGAGTACGAGCAGTACTTC
CDR3 protein: CASSGDREYEQYF
J gene: TRBJ2-7
clone size: NA
V gene: TRBV7-9
CDR3 length: 13
D gene: TRBD1

CDR3 DNA: TGTGCCAGTAGTCCCTCGACACGGAGAAAGAGCAATGAGCAGTTCTTC
CDR3 protein: CASSPSTRRKSNEQFF
J gene: TRBJ2-1
clone size: NA
V gene: TRBV19
CDR3 length: 16
D gene: NA

CDR3 DNA: TGTGCCAGCAGCCGACAGAGGGCAGATACGCAGTATTTT
CDR3 protein: CASSRQRADTQYF
J gene: TRBJ2-3
clone size: NA
V gene: TRBV7-9
CDR3 length: 13
D gene: NA

CDR3 DNA: TGTGCCAGCAGCGCACACCCGGGACTATTGGGTAACAATGAGCAGTTCTTC
CDR3 protein: CASSAHPGLLGNNEQFF
J gene: TRBJ2-1
clone size: many
V gene: TRBV12-3/TRBV12-4
CDR3 length: 17
D gene: TRBD2

CDR3 DNA: TGTGCCAGCGGTACTTACATTAACACCGGGGAGCTGTTTTTT
CDR3 protein: CASGTYINTGELFF
J gene: TRBJ2-2
clone size: NA
V gene: TRBV3-1
CDR3 length: 14
D gene: NA

CDR3 DNA: TGTGCCAGCAGCAGCAAAGCTCCACCGAACACTGAAGCTTTCTTT
CDR3 protein: CASSSKAPPNTEAFF
J gene: TRBJ1-1
clone size: NA
V gene: TRBV28
CDR3 length: 15
D gene: NA

CDR3 DNA: TGTGCCAGCAGTGAATTCGGCGGGTCAGCCCACTTGGCTTTCTTT
CDR3 protein: CASSEFGGSAHLAFF
J gene: TRBJ1-1
clone size: once
V gene: TRBV25-1
CDR3 length: 15
D gene: NA

CDR3 DNA: TGTGCCAGCAGTTTAGTGGTTGTGAGGGGACAGGGCTCCTACAATGAGCAGTTCTTC
CDR3 protein: CASSLVVVRGQGSYNEQFF
J gene: TRBJ2-1
clone size: few
V gene: TRBV12-3/TRBV12-4
CDR3 length: 19
D gene: TRBD1

CDR3 DNA: TGTGCCAGCACCATACTCCGGGACAATAATATGACCGGGGAGCTGTTTTTT
CDR3 protein: CASTILRDNNMTGELFF
J gene: TRBJ2-2
clone size: many
V gene: TRBV12-3/TRBV12-4
CDR3 length: 17
D gene: NA

CDR3 DNA: TGCAGTGCTACCGAGACAGGGGGCTATGGCTACACCTTC
CDR3 protein: CSATETGGYGYTF
J gene: TRBJ1-2
clone size: NA
V gene: TRBV20-1
CDR3 length: 13
D gene: TRBD1

CDR3 DNA: TGCAGCGCAGAAGGGCTAGCGGGAGGCTGGGAGACCCAGTACTTC
CDR3 protein: CSAEGLAGGWETQYF
J gene: TRBJ2-5
clone size: many
V gene: TRBV29-1
CDR3 length: 15
D gene: TRBD2

CDR3 DNA: TGCAGCGTGGACAGTGGAGAGACCCAGTACTTC
CDR3 protein: CSVDSGETQYF
J gene: TRBJ2-5
clone size: many
V gene: TRBV29-1
CDR3 length: 11
D gene: NA

CDR3 DNA: TGCAGTGGGTCGGGACTAGCGCCGAGCACAGATACGCAGTATTTT
CDR3 protein: CSGSGLAPSTDTQYF
J gene: TRBJ2-3
clone size: few
V gene: TRBV20-1
CDR3 length: 15
D gene: TRBD2

CDR3 DNA: TGTGCCAGCAGCCTCGACAGGGGGCAGGCGGGCTACACCTTC
CDR3 protein: CASSLDRGQAGYTF
J gene: TRBJ1-2
clone size: NA
V gene: TRBV7-9
CDR3 length: 14
D gene: TRBD1

CDR3 DNA: TGTGCCACCAGCCTCGACAGGGGGGGCCCCGCAGATACGCAGTATTTT
CDR3 protein: CATSLDRGGPADTQYF
J gene: TRBJ2-3
clone size: NA
V gene: TRBV15
CDR3 length: 16
D gene: TRBD1

CDR3 DNA: TGTGCCAGCAGTTTAGACCCGAAAATACTCACAGATACGCAGTATTTT
CDR3 protein: CASSLDPKILTDTQYF
J gene: TRBJ2-3
clone size: many
V gene: TRBV6-2/TRBV6-3
CDR3 length: 16
D gene: NA

CDR3 DNA: TGCAGTGCTAGAGTGTCCCCCAAGGGAAACGGGGAGCTGTTTTTT
CDR3 protein: CSARVSPKGNGELFF
J gene: TRBJ2-2
clone size: NA
V gene: TRBV20-1
CDR3 length: 15
D gene: NA

CDR3 DNA: TGTGCCAGCAGTCCCCAAAGGTCAGGGCACTATAATTCACCCCTCCACTTT
CDR3 protein: CASSPQRSGHYNSPLHF
J gene: TRBJ1-6
clone size: many
V gene: TRBV28
CDR3 length: 17
D gene: NA

CDR3 DNA: TGCAGTGCTATGCCGGGACTAGCGAGGTACGAGCAGTACTTC
CDR3 protein: CSAMPGLARYEQYF
J gene: TRBJ2-7
clone size: many
V gene: TRBV20-1
CDR3 length: 14
D gene: TRBD2

CDR3 DNA: TGTGCCAGCAGCTCTGAGGGCCTCCTGGGTTCCTATGGCTACACCTTC
CDR3 protein: CASSSEGLLGSYGYTF
J gene: TRBJ1-2
clone size: NA
V gene: TRBV13
CDR3 length: 16
D gene: NA

CDR3 DNA: TGTGCCAGCAGCGCGTTAGGGTCTCCCGGGGAGCTGTTTTTT
CDR3 protein: CASSALGSPGELFF
J gene: TRBJ2-2
clone size: many
V gene: TRBV7-2
CDR3 length: 14
D gene: NA

CDR3 DNA: TGTGCCAGTAGTATGACAGGGCGGACTGAAGCTTTCTTT
CDR3 protein: CASSMTGRTEAFF
J gene: TRBJ1-1
clone size: many
V gene: TRBV19
CDR3 length: 13
D gene: TRBD1

CDR3 DNA: TGTGCCAGCAGTTTCCAGAACACTGAAGCTTTCTTT
CDR3 protein: CASSFQNTEAFF
J gene: TRBJ1-1
clone size: many
V gene: TRBV28
CDR3 length: 12
D gene: NA

CDR3 DNA: TGTGCCAGCAGTTTAAAAGTCTACGAGCAGTACTTC
CDR3 protein: CASSLKVYEQYF
J gene: TRBJ2-7
clone size: NA
V gene: TRBV12-3/TRBV12-4
CDR3 length: 12
D gene: NA

CDR3 DNA: TGCAGTGCTACCCCGACTACAGGTACTGAGCAGTTCTTC
CDR3 protein: CSATPTTGTEQFF
J gene: TRBJ2-1
clone size: NA
V gene: TRBV20-1
CDR3 length: 13
D gene: NA

CDR3 DNA: TGCGCCAGCAGTGAGTCCCTAGCGGCTAGCACAGATACGCAGTATTTT
CDR3 protein: CASSESLAASTDTQYF
J gene: TRBJ2-3
clone size: many
V gene: TRBV10-1
CDR3 length: 16
D gene: TRBD2